Shown below are 27 T cell receptor beta chains from a single sample sequenced in a study of PD-L1 blockade in urothelial cancer. Using immunoSEQ multiplex PCR, the repertoire was profiled, and TCRdb retains in-frame clones only, with some absent. This sample has roughly 60,000 clones, with roughly 87% found just once. The sample here was PBMCs, taken around atezolizumab (anti-PD-L1) treatment. The source is a man aged 70 or older with urothelial cancer.

As DNA, the CDR3 is TGTGCCAGCAGCGGACCAACAGGGAAACTTTCTGGGGCCAACGTCCTGACTTTC. It codes for CASSGPTGKLSGANVLTF. This sequence joins TRBV9 and TRBJ2-6; a weak D match, TRBD1 (6 bases). This CDR3 is 18 amino acids long. Trimming stripped 3 bases from V and 1 base from J, with 17 bases between. CDR1 SGDLS and CDR2 YYNGEE come from the germline V gene.

V gene TRBV27 combines with J gene TRBJ2-1, with 9 bases fitting TRBD2. The trim removed 6 bases at V and 6 bases at J, leaving 9 bases unmatched. Germline V CDR1 and CDR2: MNHEY, SMNVEV (reference sequence). The CDR3 extends over 15 amino acids. This CDR3 is CASSAVAGVGNEQFF. CDR3 nucleotides: TGTGCCAGCAGCGCTGTAGCGGGAGTGGGCAATGAGCAGTTCTTC.

This clone was seen a few times. The chain joins TRBV7-3 to TRBJ1-2, with 10 positions matching TRBD1. The germline gives CDR1 SGHTA, CDR2 FQGTGA. CDR3 length: 13 residues. V lost 3 bases, J lost 8 bases, and 3 bases stayed unmatched. CDR3 sequence reads: CASSFDRGQGYTF. In DNA, the CDR3 is TGTGCCAGCAGCTTCGACAGGGGGCAAGGCTACACCTTC. The whole variable domain, remainder taken from reference TRBV7-3 and TRBJ1-2, is GAGVSQTPSNKVTEKGKYVELRCDPISGHTALYWYRQSLGQGPEFLIYFQGTGAADDSGLPNDRFFAVRPEGSVSTLKIQRTERGDSAVYLCASSFDRGQGYTFGSGTRLTVV.

This sequence joins TRBV7-3 and TRBJ2-1, with D perhaps matching TRBD1 (5 bases). Germline values: CDR1 SGHTA, CDR2 FQGTGA. Trimming took 5 bases from V and 3 from J, leaving 8 bases between them. The CDR3 spans 13 residues. CDR3 protein: CASSPDIYNEQFF. CDR3 coding DNA: TGTGCCAGCAGCCCGGACATCTACAATGAGCAGTTCTTC.

The V gene is TRBV7-3, the J gene TRBJ2-3; tentatively, D is TRBD2 (5 bases). There are 14 residues in the CDR3. The V end lost 0 bases, the J end lost 3 bases, and 7 bases lay between the germline ends. The germline V gene encodes CDR1 SGHTA and CDR2 FQGTGA. Here the CDR3 reads CASSLTRGTDTQYF. The DNA for the CDR3 is TGTGCCAGCAGCTTAACTCGGGGAACAGATACGCAGTATTTT.

The rearrangement links TRBV2 to TRBJ1-5; D might be TRBD1 (5 bases). Per the germline V gene, CDR1 is SNHLY and CDR2 is FYNNEI. Trimming pared 8 bases from V and 7 bases from J, leaving 15 bases between. The CDR3 length is 13 residues. CDR3: CASGGTGKQPQHF. In nucleotides, the CDR3 is TGTGCCAGCGGCGGGACCGGGAAACAGCCCCAGCATTTT.

Only one count was recorded for this clone. This chain connects TRBV10-3 to TRBJ2-1, with 13 positions matching TRBD2. This CDR3 spans 14 amino acids. After removal of 4 bases from V and 8 bases from J, the junction contained 2 bases not matched to a gene. The germline CDR1 and CDR2 sequences are ENHRY and SYGVKD. DNA of the CDR3: TGTGCCATCAGTGGGACTAGCGGGAGCTATGAGCAGTTCTTC. This encodes CAISGTSGSYEQFF.

V gene TRBV18 combines with J gene TRBJ1-3; TRBD1 is a possible D gene (5 bases). CDR1 KGHSH and CDR2 LQKENI come from the germline V gene. V was shortened by 2 bases and J by 8 bases, with 10 bases between the two germline ends. The CDR3 is 13 amino acids. The CDR3 coding sequence is TGTGCCAGCTCACCAGAAACGGGGGACACCATATATTTT. Residues: CASSPETGDTIYF. Complete variable domain (other parts from reference TRBV18 and TRBJ1-3): NAGVMQNPRHLVRRRGQEARLRCSPMKGHSHVYWYRQLPEEGLKFMVYLQKENIIDESGMPKERFSAEFPKEGPSILRIQQVVRGDSAAYFCASSPETGDTIYFGEGSWLTVV.

This clone showed up just once. The CDR3 spells CAWSPKGGANQPQHF. CDR3 DNA sequence: TGTGCCTGGAGTCCCAAGGGGGGGGCAAATCAGCCCCAGCATTTT. The gene calls are TRBV30 and TRBJ1-5; D possibly corresponds to TRBD1 (6 bases). Germline lookup yields CDR1 GTSNPN and CDR2 SVGIG (reference sequence). This CDR3 is built from 15 residues. V gave up 2 bases and J gave up 4 bases, with 15 bases separating them. The full variable domain, in which reference TRBV30 and TRBJ1-5 provide the parts outside the CDR3, is SQTIHQWPATLVQPVGSPLSLECTVEGTSNPNLYWYRQAAGRGLQLLFYSVGIGQISSEVPQNLSASRPQDRQFILSSKKLLLSDSGFYLCAWSPKGGANQPQHFGDGTRLSIL.

This clone appeared a single time. The chain carries TRBV18 and TRBJ1-4; 7 positions match TRBD1. This CDR3 spans 14 amino acids. Trimming at V came to 5 bases and at J to 4 bases, leaving 4 bases not matched to a gene. CDR1 KGHSH and CDR2 LQKENI come from the germline V gene. The CDR3 loop is CASSTGQNNEKLFF. CDR3 in DNA: TGTGCCAGCTCAACGGGACAGAATAATGAAAAACTGTTTTTT.

The V call is TRBV18, the J call TRBJ2-3; D perhaps matches TRBD1 (5 bases). This CDR3 is built from 16 residues. V dropped 1 base and J dropped 4 bases, with 15 bases sitting between them. In germline, CDR1 is KGHSH, CDR2 LQKENI. CDR3 nucleotides: TGTGCCAGCTCACCACGGGGCAAAGGGGCGGCAGATACGCAGTATTTT. Protein sequence: CASSPRGKGAADTQYF.

This sequence joins TRBV6-6 and TRBJ1-2; D not resolved. Trimming pared 7 bases from V and 4 bases from J, leaving 16 bases between. Per germline, CDR1 MNHNY and CDR2 SVGAGI (reference sequence). The CDR3 extends over 14 amino acids. The CDR3 here is CASTDSTSTYGYTF. The CDR3 nucleotides read TGTGCCAGCACCGATTCGACATCAACCTATGGCTACACCTTC.

Here the CDR3 DNA reads TGTGCCAGCAGTGGTGGGACACCAACTGACTCTGGGGCCAACGTCCTGACTTTC. Translating gives CASSGGTPTDSGANVLTF. The V call is TRBV28, the J call TRBJ2-6, with D possibly being TRBD1 (6 bases). The CDR3 contains 18 residues. The germline gives CDR1 MDHEN, CDR2 SYDVKM. V lost 5 bases and J 0 bases, leaving 17 bases between the germline ends.

The chain combines TRBV25-1 with TRBJ1-2; 9 bases match TRBD1. Per germline, CDR1 MGHDK and CDR2 SYGVNS. There are 15 residues in the CDR3. V trimming: 4 bases; J trimming: 0 bases; junction bases outside the gene matches: 3. The CDR3 region is CASSGGDRANYGYTF. The CDR3 DNA is TGTGCCAGCAGTGGAGGGGACAGGGCTAACTATGGCTACACCTTC.

The chain uses TRBV7-2 and TRBJ2-5, with a weak D call TRBD1 (6 bases). The CDR3 length is 14 residues. Per germline, CDR1 SGHTA and CDR2 FQGNSA. The V gene lost 2 bases and the J gene lost 5 bases, with 12 bases spanning the gap. The DNA of the CDR3 is TGTGCCAGCAGCTTACCCGGTACAGGGGAGACCCAGTACTTC. It is translated as CASSLPGTGETQYF.

This chain joins TRBV7-2 and TRBJ2-5; D might be TRBD2 (6 bases). The germline V and J ends were trimmed by 3 bases and 7 bases, with 15 bases remaining between them. The CDR3 has 14 amino acids. The germline CDR1 and CDR2 sequences are SGHTA and FQGNSA. CDR3 bases: TGTGCCAGCAGCTTGCAGGTGGAGGGCGGGACCCAGTACTTC. This sequence encodes CASSLQVEGGTQYF.

This chain joins TRBV11-2 and TRBJ2-1, with 10 bases fitting TRBD2. The length of the CDR3 is 16 residues. Germline V gene data show CDR1 as SGHAT and CDR2 as FQNNGV. Losses at the gene ends were 0 bases for V and 7 bases for J; bases not matched to a gene: 6. As DNA, the CDR3 is TGTGCCAGCAGCTTAGATTTAGCGGGAGGTTTTAATGAGCAGTTCTTC. Its translation: CASSLDLAGGFNEQFF.

V usage is TRBV14 and J usage is TRBJ2-5; 10 bases fit TRBD2. The CDR3 totals 14 residues. CDR1 is SGHDN, CDR2 FVKESK, per germline. The V gene end was trimmed by 4 bases and the J gene end by 2 bases; junction bases not matched to a gene: 1. The CDR3 loop is CASSRTSGQETQYF. In nucleotides, the CDR3 is TGTGCCAGCAGCCGGACTAGCGGACAAGAGACCCAGTACTTC.

V is TRBV5-8 and J is TRBJ2-7; 10 bases map to TRBD1. The CDR3 totals 13 residues. V gave up 5 bases and J gave up 4 bases; unmatched junction bases: 3. Per the germline V gene, CDR1 is SGHTS and CDR2 is YDEGEE. CDR3 in amino acids: CASSRDRGYEQYF. The CDR3 DNA reads TGTGCCAGCAGTAGGGACAGGGGTTACGAGCAGTACTTC.

This chain uses TRBV5-1 with TRBJ2-7; 12 nucleotides agree with TRBD1. The CDR3 has 15 amino acids. After removal of 2 bases from V and 7 bases from J, the junction contained 7 bases not matched to a gene. CDR1 and CDR2 from the germline V gene are SGHRS and YFSETQ. CDR3 loop: CASSLSGQGAREQYF. For the CDR3, the DNA is TGCGCCAGCAGCTTATCGGGACAGGGGGCGAGAGAGCAGTACTTC.

This chain links TRBV6-1 with TRBJ2-7, with 7 bases fitting TRBD1. V shed 5 bases and J 3 bases; nucleotides not matched to a gene: 10. Per the germline V gene, CDR1 is MNHNS and CDR2 is SASEGT. CDR3 length: 15 residues. Here the CDR3 DNA reads TGTGCCAGCAGTACACAGGGGTTCGGTGTCTACGAGCAGTACTTC. This encodes CASSTQGFGVYEQYF.

This clone appeared a few times. J is TRBJ2-1 and V is TRBV9, with a possible D match to TRBD2 (5 bases). The germline V gene encodes CDR1 SGDLS and CDR2 YYNGEE. V lost 3 bases to trimming and J lost 0 bases, with 16 bases between them. This CDR3 is built from 17 residues. Written as DNA, the CDR3 is TGTGCCAGCAGCGAACTTAGAGTAGCGAGCTCCTACAATGAGCAGTTCTTC. Translating it yields CASSELRVASSYNEQFF.

The V gene is TRBV7-9, the J gene TRBJ1-1; 7 positions match TRBD1. In germline, CDR1 is SEHNR, CDR2 FQNEAQ (reference sequence). V lost 2 bases and J lost 6; bases outside the gene matches: 9. CDR3 length: 15 residues. The CDR3 nucleotides read TGTGCCAGCAGCTTACGACAGGGTACCGGGGCTGAAGCTTTCTTT. Its translation: CASSLRQGTGAEAFF.

The rearrangement links TRBV2 to TRBJ1-2; D unclear. The V gene lost 8 bases and the J gene lost 2 bases, with 21 bases spanning the gap. This CDR3 is built from 16 residues. The germline V gene has CDR1 SNHLY and CDR2 FYNNEI. CDR3 DNA: TGTGCCAGCCCCGGAGAAGCGACGACTTTAAACTATGGCTACACCTTC. Amino acid sequence: CASPGEATTLNYGYTF.

This clone came up a few times. V gene TRBV7-2 combines with J gene TRBJ2-7, with 9 bases that match TRBD2. CDR3 length: 15 residues. Germline values: CDR1 SGHTA, CDR2 FQGNSA. V was clipped by 5 bases and J by 5 bases; unmatched bases: 10. CDR3 protein: CASSPDSGRVNEQYF. Here the CDR3 DNA reads TGTGCCAGCAGCCCAGATAGCGGGAGAGTAAACGAGCAGTACTTC.

The chain recombines TRBV6-6 with TRBJ2-1; D unresolved. Trimming removed 5 bases at V and 1 base at J, with 15 bases between. The CDR3 sequence is 16 residues long. CDR1 MNHNY and CDR2 SVGAGI come from the germline V gene (reference sequence). This chain's CDR3 is CASSPSRSTSYNEQFF. The CDR3 DNA follows: TGTGCCAGCAGTCCTTCTAGATCGACGTCCTACAATGAGCAGTTCTTC.

The chain joins TRBV6-1 to TRBJ2-3; D is possibly TRBD2 (6 bases). Germline-derived CDR1 and CDR2 are MNHNS and SASEGT. This CDR3 is built from 15 residues. Trimming took off 0 bases at V and 6 bases at J, with 13 bases between the two ends. The CDR3 DNA follows: TGTGCCAGCAGTGAAGCGCTGGCAGGGACTGATACGCAGTATTTT. It translates to CASSEALAGTDTQYF.